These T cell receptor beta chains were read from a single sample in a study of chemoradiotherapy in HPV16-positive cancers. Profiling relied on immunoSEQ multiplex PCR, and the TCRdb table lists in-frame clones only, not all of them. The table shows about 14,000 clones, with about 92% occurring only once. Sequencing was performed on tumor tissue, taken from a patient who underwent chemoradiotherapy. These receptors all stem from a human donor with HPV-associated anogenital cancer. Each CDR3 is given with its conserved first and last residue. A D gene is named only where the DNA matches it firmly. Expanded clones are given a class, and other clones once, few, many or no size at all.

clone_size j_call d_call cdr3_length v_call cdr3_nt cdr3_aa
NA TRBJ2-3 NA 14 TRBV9 TGTGCCAGCAGCCCGGGAGCGAACGCAGATACGCAGTATTTT CASSPGANADTQYF
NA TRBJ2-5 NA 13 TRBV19 TGTGCCGGGAAAGGGGGGCTTCAAGAGACCCAGTACTTC CAGKGGLQETQYF
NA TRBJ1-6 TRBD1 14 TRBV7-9 TGTGCCAGCGGCAGGGACAGCGAAAATTCACCCCTCCACTTT CASGRDSENSPLHF
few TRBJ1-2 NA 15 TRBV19 TGTGCCAGTAGTATAGGGGGGACCGGGCTAGGGGACTACACCTTC CASSIGGTGLGDYTF
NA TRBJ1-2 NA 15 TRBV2 TGTGCCAGCAGTCCGGACGGCAAGGTATACTATGGCTACACCTTC CASSPDGKVYYGYTF
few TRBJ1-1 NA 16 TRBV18 TGTGCCAGCTCACCCCACCCCCCGGCCCAGAACACTGAAGCTTTCTTT CASSPHPPAQNTEAFF
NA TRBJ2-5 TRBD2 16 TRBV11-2 TGTGCCAGCAGCTTTTTAGGGTGGCGGGAGGAGGAGACCCAGTACTTC CASSFLGWREEETQYF
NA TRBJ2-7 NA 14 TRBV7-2 TGTGCCAGCAGCTCCCAGAGCGGGCACTACGAGCAGTACTTC CASSSQSGHYEQYF
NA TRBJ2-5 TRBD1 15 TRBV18 TGTGCCAGCTCACGGAACCGGGACAGGAGGGAGACCCAGTACTTC CASSRNRDRRETQYF
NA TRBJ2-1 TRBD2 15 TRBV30 TGTGCCTGGAGTGTACTCCTAGCGGGAGTTAATGAGCAGTTCTTC CAWSVLLAGVNEQFF
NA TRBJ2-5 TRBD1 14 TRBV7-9 TGTGCCAGCAGCCCAAGACAGGGGAAAGAGACCCAGTACTTC CASSPRQGKETQYF
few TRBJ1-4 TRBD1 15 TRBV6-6 TGTGCCAGCAGTTACTCAGACAGGGGCTATGAAAAACTGTTTTTT CASSYSDRGYEKLFF
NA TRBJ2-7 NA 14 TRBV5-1 TGCGCCAGCAGCACCCTTCCTGGGGACTACGAGCAGTACTTC CASSTLPGDYEQYF
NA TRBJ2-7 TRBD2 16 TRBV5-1 TGCGCCAGCCGCCCCTCCGGAGGACTAGCGGGAGAGGGGCAGTACTTC CASRPSGGLAGEGQYF
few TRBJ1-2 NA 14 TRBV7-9 TGTGCCAGCCTCCACACGACAGCCTCGTTTGGCTACACCTTC CASLHTTASFGYTF
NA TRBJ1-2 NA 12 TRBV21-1 TGTGCCAGCAGCATGGACAGGGATGGCTACACCTTC CASSMDRDGYTF
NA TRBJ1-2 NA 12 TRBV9 TGTGCCAGCAGCCCCGATAACTATGGCTACACCTTC CASSPDNYGYTF
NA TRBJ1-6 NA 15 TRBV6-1 TGTGCCAGCAGTGAAAGGGGGGCAGGATGGGACCCCCTCCACTTT CASSERGAGWDPLHF
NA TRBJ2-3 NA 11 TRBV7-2 TGTGCCAGCAGCTTTACAGATACGCAGTATTTT CASSFTDTQYF
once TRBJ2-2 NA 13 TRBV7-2 TGTGCCAGCAGTCCCCCGGGGGACGGGGAGCTGTTTTTT CASSPPGDGELFF
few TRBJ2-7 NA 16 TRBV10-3 TGTGCCATCAGTGAGGGGGGGACGGGCAACAGGAGGGAGCAGTACTTC CAISEGGTGNRREQYF
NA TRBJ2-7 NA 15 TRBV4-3 TGCGCCAGCAGCCTCGGGAGCGATCCCTCCCACGAGCAGTACTTC CASSLGSDPSHEQYF
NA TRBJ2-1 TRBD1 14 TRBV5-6 TGTGCCAGCCGTCTCGTGGGACAGAACAATGAGCAGTTCTTC CASRLVGQNNEQFF
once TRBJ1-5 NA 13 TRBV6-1 TGTGCCAGCAGTACCCACGGGAGTCAGCCCCAGCATTTT CASSTHGSQPQHF
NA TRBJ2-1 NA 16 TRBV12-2 TGTGCAAGTCGCATCGGGGGGCGGGAGGTCTGCAATGAGCAGTTCTTC CASRIGGREVCNEQFF
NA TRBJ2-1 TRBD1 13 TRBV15 TGTGCCACCACCCAGGACAGGGCGAATGAGCAGTTCTTC CATTQDRANEQFF
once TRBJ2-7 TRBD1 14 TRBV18 TGTGCCAGCTCACCTGGGGCAGGGGGCTACGAGCAGTACTTC CASSPGAGGYEQYF
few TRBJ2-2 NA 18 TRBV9 TGTGCCAGCAGCGTAAATCAAAGGGGTACGGTCCCGGGCGGGGAGCTGTTTTTT CASSVNQRGTVPGGELFF
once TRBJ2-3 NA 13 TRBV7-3 TGTGCCAGCAGCCCAGGAGGCGGAGATACGCAGTATTTT CASSPGGGDTQYF
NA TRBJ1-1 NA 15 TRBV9 TGTGCCAGCAGCGTAAGCTCGGACATGAACACTGAAGCTTTCTTT CASSVSSDMNTEAFF
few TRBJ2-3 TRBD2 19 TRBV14 TGTGCCAGCAGCCAAGATAGCGGAATAGCGGGAATATTTGGAGATACGCAGTATTTT CASSQDSGIAGIFGDTQYF
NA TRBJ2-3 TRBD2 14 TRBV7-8 TGTGCCAGCAGCCCGCGGGAGTCGACAGATACGCAGTATTTT CASSPRESTDTQYF
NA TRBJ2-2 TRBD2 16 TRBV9 TGTGCCAGCAGCGTAGCGGGGGGGCGAGAGGTCGGGGAGCTGTTTTTT CASSVAGGREVGELFF
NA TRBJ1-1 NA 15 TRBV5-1 TGCGCCAGCAGCCCCGTTAGGGGTTCCAAAACTGAAGCTTTCTTT CASSPVRGSKTEAFF
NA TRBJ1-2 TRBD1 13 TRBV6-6 TGTGCCAGCAGTTCCGGGACAGGGCTGCCCGACACCTTC CASSSGTGLPDTF
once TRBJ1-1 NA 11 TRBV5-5 TGTGCCAGCAGCTTAGGGACTGAAGCTTTCTTT CASSLGTEAFF
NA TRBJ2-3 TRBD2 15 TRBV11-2 TGTGCCAGCAGCTTGGGGACTAGCGGGAGAGGGACGCAGTATTTT CASSLGTSGRGTQYF
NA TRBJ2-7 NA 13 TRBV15 TGTGCCACCAGGATGGACCACTCCTACGAGCAGTACTTC CATRMDHSYEQYF
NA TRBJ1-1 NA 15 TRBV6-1 TGTGCCAGCACCGATCTTGAAGGGTCGAACACTGAAGCTTTCTTT CASTDLEGSNTEAFF
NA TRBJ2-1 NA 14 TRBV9 TGTGCCAGCAGCGTAGAGGCTACCTACAATGAGCAGTTCTTC CASSVEATYNEQFF
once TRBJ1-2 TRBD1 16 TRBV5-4 TGTGCCAGCAGCTCCGGGACAGAACGTTCCTACTATGGCTACACCTTC CASSSGTERSYYGYTF
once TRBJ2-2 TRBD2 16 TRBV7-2 TGTGCCAGCAGCCGTACTAGCGGGAGGGACACCGGGGAGCTGTTTTTT CASSRTSGRDTGELFF
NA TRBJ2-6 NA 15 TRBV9 TGTGCCAGCAGCGCCTCGGGCTCTGGGGCCAACGTCCTGACTTTC CASSASGSGANVLTF
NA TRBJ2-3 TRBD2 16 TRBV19 TGTGCCAGTAGTATAGCGGTCAGGGACTACACAGATACGCAGTATTTT CASSIAVRDYTDTQYF
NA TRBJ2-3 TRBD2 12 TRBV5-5 TGTGCCAGCAGTACACTAGCGGCAGCGCAGTATTTT CASSTLAAAQYF
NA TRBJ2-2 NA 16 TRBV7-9 TGTGCCAGCAGCTTATTGCATTGGCTAGGAACCGGGGAGCTGTTTTTT CASSLLHWLGTGELFF
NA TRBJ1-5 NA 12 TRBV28 TGTGCCAGCAGTTTAAGGGGTCAGCCCCAGCATTTT CASSLRGQPQHF
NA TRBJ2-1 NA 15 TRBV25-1 TGTGCCAGCAGTGAATTTGGACAGCACCACAATGAGCAGTTCTTC CASSEFGQHHNEQFF
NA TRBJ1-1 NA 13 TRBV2 TGTGCCAGCAGTGATGGACAGAACACTGAAGCTTTCTTT CASSDGQNTEAFF
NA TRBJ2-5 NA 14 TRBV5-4 TGTGCCAGCAGCTTGGCGGGGACTCAAGAGACCCAGTACTTC CASSLAGTQETQYF
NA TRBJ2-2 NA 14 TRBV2 TGTGCCAGCACACAGTACGCGGGTGTAGGGGAGCTGTTTTTT CASTQYAGVGELFF
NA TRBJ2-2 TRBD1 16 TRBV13 TGTGCCAGCAGCGGCAGGACAGGGGCGAACACCGGGGAGCTGTTTTTT CASSGRTGANTGELFF
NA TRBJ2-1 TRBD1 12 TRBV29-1 TGCAGCGTCCCACAGGGGCTCAATGAGCAGTTCTTC CSVPQGLNEQFF
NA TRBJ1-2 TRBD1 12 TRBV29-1 TGCAGCGTGTGGACAGGGCAAGAAGGCTACACCTTC CSVWTGQEGYTF
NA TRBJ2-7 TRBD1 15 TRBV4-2 TGTGCCAGCAGCCAAGGAACAGGGGGGCCCTACGAGCAGTACTTC CASSQGTGGPYEQYF
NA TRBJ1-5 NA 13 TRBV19 TGTGCCAGTAGGGCATTAGTGGGGCAGCCCCAGCATTTT CASRALVGQPQHF
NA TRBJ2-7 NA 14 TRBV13 TGTGCCAGCAGCACCTCCGGGGTCCTGGACGAGCAGTACTTC CASSTSGVLDEQYF
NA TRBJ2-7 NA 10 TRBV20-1 TGCAGTGCGGCGGGGAACGAGCAGTACTTC CSAAGNEQYF
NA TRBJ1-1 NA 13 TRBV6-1 TGTGCCAGCAGGGGACCTGTGGGCACTGAAGCTTTCTTT CASRGPVGTEAFF